This T cell receptor (beta chain) was documented in a study of CD8 T cells in ankylosing spondylitis. Study-level results: Disease-linked clones reportedly showed significant enrichment in matched ankylosing spondylitis synovial fluid. Disease-associated clonotypes exhibited CD8+ identity and were relatively infrequent in peripheral blood. For ankylosing spondylitis blood, a TCR beta motif of 7 or 8 highly homologous variants appeared characteristic.

Each CDR3 protein is one row after TCRdb ran MiXCR on the 5' RACE reads. This table holds around 490,000 distinct CDR3 sequences, roughly 5.3% found once. This clonotype has a handful of counts. Its antigen is not known. The CDR3 length is 17 residues. Germline assignment: CDR1 MNHNS and CDR2 SASEGT. V was cut by 5 bases and J by 0 bases, with 14 bases left in between. V is TRBV6-1 and J is TRBJ2-6; D call uncertain. The clonotype was recovered from a male donor with ankylosing spondylitis. Sequencing was carried out using blood, either unsorted or a sorted T cell fraction (not recorded which). DNA for the CDR3: TGTGCCAGCAGTCTTGGACGAAGTAGCTCTGGGGCCAACGTCCTGACTTTC. Translation: CASSLGRSSSGANVLTF.